One and the same sample provided the 14 T cell receptor beta chains below, sequenced in a study of blood T cell repertoires in COVID-19. Method: immunoSEQ multiplex PCR; TCRdb's copy keeps in-frame clones and lacks some. The sample yields around 200,000 clones, approximately 86% seen once. Sample: PBMCs or T cells enriched from blood (not recorded which). The receptors were gathered from a man younger than 35 with acute COVID-19.

V is TRBV24-1 and J is TRBJ1-5; D ambiguous. The CDR3 runs 14 residues. V lost 1 base to trimming and J lost 3 bases, with 6 bases between them. The germline CDR1 and CDR2 sequences are KGHDR and SFDVKD. Here the CDR3 DNA reads TGTGCCACCAGTGATTTTAGTACCAATCAGCCCCAGCATTTT. Amino acids: CATSDFSTNQPQHF.

This chain links TRBV5-6 with TRBJ2-1; D remains unclear. Germline V gene data show CDR1 as SGHDT and CDR2 as YYEEEE. This CDR3 comprises 14 residues. Trimming stripped 1 base from V and 8 bases from J, with 13 bases between. The CDR3 nucleotides are TGTGCCAGCAGCTTGATGGGTGACTTGGATGAGCAGTTCTTC. Translated, it gives CASSLMGDLDEQFF.

V and J are TRBV6-4 and TRBJ2-7, with 12 positions matching TRBD2. This CDR3 has 14 residues. Trimming cost V 6 bases and J 6 bases; bases outside gene matches: 6. Germline V gene sequence: CDR1 MRHNA, CDR2 SNTAGT. This CDR3 is CASRKTSGSPEQYF. The CDR3 coding sequence is TGTGCCAGCAGAAAGACTAGCGGGAGTCCCGAGCAGTACTTC.

This rearrangement joins TRBV14 to TRBJ2-1, with D unresolved. There are 17 residues in the CDR3. The V gene's germline CDR1 is SGHDN and CDR2 FVKESK. The V end was cut by 0 bases, the J end by 6 bases, with 18 bases between. In nucleotides, the CDR3 is TGTGCCAGCAGCCAAGAGGTCGAATCACTGCGAACCAATGAGCAGTTCTTC. Protein: CASSQEVESLRTNEQFF.

CDR3 sequence: CASSFLGGNTEAFF. CDR3 in DNA: TGTGCCAGCAGTTTTTTGGGGGGGAACACTGAAGCTTTCTTT. V gene TRBV28 combines with J gene TRBJ1-1, with D possibly being TRBD1 (5 bases). V was shortened by 3 bases and J by 1 base, with 9 bases between the two germline ends. This CDR3 contains 14 residues. The germline V gene has CDR1 MDHEN and CDR2 SYDVKM.

This sequence joins TRBV15 and TRBJ2-5, with D maybe TRBD2 (7 bases). This CDR3 comprises 15 residues. CDR1 is LNHNV, CDR2 YYDKDF, per germline (reference sequence). Trimming shortened V by 3 bases and J by 4 bases, and 15 bases separated the two germline ends. The CDR3 bases are TGTGCCACCAGCAGGGGCAACAGGGAGGGAGAGACCCAGTACTTC. Its protein is CATSRGNREGETQYF.

This CDR3 reads CASSRDGRGEKLFF. The CDR3 DNA is TGCGCCAGCAGTAGGGACGGGAGAGGGGAAAAACTGTTTTTT. The V gene is TRBV10-2, the J gene TRBJ1-4; D might be TRBD1 (5 bases). Germline V gene data show CDR1 as WSHSY and CDR2 as SAAADI. This CDR3 region has 14 residues. Trimming shortened V by 5 bases and J by 8 bases, and 15 bases separated the two germline ends.

This rearrangement joins TRBV27 to TRBJ1-6; no clear D. CDR3 length equals 14 residues. CDR1 is MNHEY and CDR2 is SMNVEV in the germline V gene (reference sequence). The ends were cut back, 5 bases at V and 7 bases at J, with 12 bases in the middle. The CDR3 loop is CASSQLTGNSPLHF. The CDR3, as DNA: TGTGCCAGCAGTCAACTGACGGGAAATTCACCCCTCCACTTT.

The chain recombines TRBV9 with TRBJ2-3; D might be TRBD2 (6 bases). Germline V gene lookup returns CDR1 SGDLS and CDR2 YYNGEE. Trimming took 3 bases from V and 2 from J, leaving 16 bases between them. The CDR3 covers 16 residues. This CDR3 reads CASSAVGTPDTDTQYF. CDR3 coding DNA: TGTGCCAGCAGCGCAGTGGGGACTCCTGACACAGATACGCAGTATTTT.

The rearrangement uses TRBV21-1 and TRBJ2-7; no check of the table's D call, TRBD2, against the DNA was made. TRBV21-1 is designated a pseudogene. The CDR3 runs to 15 residues. The chain's CDR3 is CASSITGSPSYEQYF. In nucleotides, the CDR3 is TGTGCCAGCAGCATAACCGGGTCTCCCTCCTACGAGCAGTACTTC.

V gene TRBV27 combines with J gene TRBJ1-1, with D unresolved. This CDR3 has 13 residues. The V end was cut by 2 bases, the J end by 4 bases, with 8 bases between. Germline V lookup: CDR1 MNHEY, CDR2 SMNVEV (reference sequence). CDR3 amino acids: CASSLDPGTEAFF. The DNA of the CDR3 is TGTGCCAGCAGTTTAGATCCCGGCACTGAAGCTTTCTTT.

The count of this clone is one. V and J are TRBV7-9 and TRBJ1-1; D ambiguous. Germline lookup yields CDR1 SEHNR and CDR2 FQNEAQ (reference sequence). Between the trimmed V and J ends, which lost 5 bases and 2 bases, there was a span of 12 bases. This CDR3 has 14 amino acids. CDR3 bases: TGTGCCAGCAGCACGTTTACCAGTAACACTGAAGCTTTCTTT. It yields the protein CASSTFTSNTEAFF.

This clone is a singleton in its sample. The chain has TRBV2 and TRBJ1-1; the D gene is possibly TRBD1 (6 bases). Trimming left V 9 bases short and J 1 base short, with 27 bases between. Germline assignment: CDR1 SNHLY and CDR2 FYNNEI. This CDR3 contains 18 residues. CDR3 bases: TGTGCCAGGGCGCCACCGGGACAACTTCTTTGGGGGAACACTGAAGCTTTCTTT. Translation: CARAPPGQLLWGNTEAFF. Combining the CDR3 with reference TRBV2 and TRBJ1-1 gives the whole variable domain EPEVTQTPSHQVTQMGQEVILRCVPISNHLYFYWYRQILGQKVEFLVSFYNNEISEKSEIFDDQFSVERPDGSNFTLKIRSTKLEDSAMYFCARAPPGQLLWGNTEAFFGQGTRLTVV.

CDR3 sequence (DNA): TGTGCCAGCAGCGTTTTACCGGGACAGACTAGCTCCTACGAGCAGTACTTC. Translating gives CASSVLPGQTSSYEQYF. The chain couples TRBV7-2 to TRBJ2-7; possibly TRBD1 for D (7 bases). V was trimmed by 5 bases and J by 0 bases, leaving 20 bases between them. The CDR3 spans 17 residues. Per germline, CDR1 SGHTA and CDR2 FQGNSA.